Shown below are 22 T cell receptor beta chains from a single sample sequenced in a study of T cell responses to AZD1222 COVID-19 vaccine. Generated by immunoSEQ multiplex PCR, the TCRdb table keeps only in-frame clones and is missing some. Here the sample spans fewer than 200,000 clones, around 90% being singletons. Specimen: peripheral blood, collected on day 0 of AZD1222 vaccination. All receptors come from an adult in good health.

This sequence joins TRBV15 and TRBJ1-5, with 7 bases lining up with TRBD1. CDR1 and CDR2 (germline): LNHNV, YYDKDF (reference sequence). V lost 6 bases to trimming and J lost 2 bases; unmatched junction nucleotides: 10. The CDR3 is 16 residues long. Here the CDR3 reads CATRGGTGAGNQPQHF. Written as DNA, the CDR3 is TGTGCCACCAGAGGAGGCACAGGGGCAGGCAATCAGCCCCAGCATTTT.

The rearrangement uses TRBV4-1 and TRBJ2-2, with TRBD1 matching over 7 bases. The CDR3 is made up of 18 amino acids. Trimming cost V 2 bases and J 1 base; bases outside gene matches: 10. Germline lookup yields CDR1 MGHRA and CDR2 YSYEKL. The CDR3: CASSQTSPGQLNTGELFF. DNA for the CDR3: TGCGCCAGCAGCCAAACATCGCCGGGACAGCTGAACACCGGGGAGCTGTTTTTT.

This chain links TRBV6-2 or TRBV6-3 with TRBJ2-7; a weak D match, TRBD2 (6 bases). The CDR3 runs 16 residues. Per the germline V gene, CDR1 is MNHEY and CDR2 is SVGEGT. Trimming left V 0 bases short and J 0 bases short, with 12 bases between. CDR3 protein: CASSYSIRESSYEQYF. Here the CDR3 DNA reads TGTGCCAGCAGTTACTCGATTCGGGAGAGCTCCTACGAGCAGTACTTC.

The chain carries TRBV6-2 or TRBV6-3 and TRBJ2-7; D perhaps matches TRBD2 (5 bases). CDR1 and CDR2 (germline): MNHEY, SVGEGT. V was cut by 0 bases and J by 3 bases, with 9 bases left in between. The CDR3 covers 14 residues. CDR3 bases: TGTGCCAGCAGTTACTCGATTGCGGGCTACGAGCAGTACTTC. Translating it yields CASSYSIAGYEQYF.

The chain recombines TRBV28 with TRBJ1-1, with D perhaps TRBD1 (5 bases). The CDR3 has 12 amino acids. Germline V gene sequence: CDR1 MDHEN, CDR2 SYDVKM. Trimming removed 7 bases at V and 6 bases at J, with 12 bases between. CDR3 nucleotide sequence: TGTGCCAGCACGGGGGACGTTTCTGAAGCTTTCTTT. Protein product: CASTGDVSEAFF.

V is TRBV6-5 and J is TRBJ1-2, with 7 bases that match TRBD1. The CDR3 length is 13 residues. Per germline, CDR1 MNHEY and CDR2 SVGAGI. The J segment lost 2 bases and the V segment lost 6 bases, leaving 3 bases of the junction unmatched. The CDR3 DNA reads as TGTGCCAGCAGGCAGGGGGTCAACTATGGCTACACCTTC. It translates to CASRQGVNYGYTF.

This clone was counted between two and nine times. V usage is TRBV2 and J usage is TRBJ2-7, with D perhaps assigned TRBD1 or TRBD2 (5 bases each). Germline V CDR1 and CDR2: SNHLY, FYNNEI. The CDR3 is made up of 14 amino acids. V was cut by 7 bases and J by 2 bases, with 15 bases left in between. CDR3 DNA: TGTGCCAGCAAGACCGGGACCACGGCCTACGAGCAGTACTTC. Translated: CASKTGTTAYEQYF.

This rearrangement joins TRBV6-5 to TRBJ1-1; D is unresolved. Between the trimmed V and J ends, which lost 5 bases and 0 bases, there was a span of 10 bases. Germline CDR1 MNHEY, CDR2 SVGAGI. The CDR3 runs 14 residues. The CDR3 nucleotides are TGTGCCAGCAGTCTGGACGAGATGAACACTGAAGCTTTCTTT. Translated, it gives CASSLDEMNTEAFF.

The genes are TRBV11-2 and TRBJ1-2; 8 bases line up with TRBD1. There are 14 residues in the CDR3. J gave up 2 bases and V 4 bases, and 3 bases lay outside the gene matches. CDR1 is SGHAT and CDR2 is FQNNGV in the germline V gene. The CDR3 nucleotides are TGTGCCAGCAGCTCGTCAGGGGGCAACTATGGCTACACCTTC. Residues: CASSSSGGNYGYTF.

The chain is built from TRBV5-6 and TRBJ1-6, with D unresolved. The germline V gene has CDR1 SGHDT and CDR2 YYEEEE. CDR3 length: 15 amino acids. V was trimmed by 0 bases and J by 8 bases, leaving 12 bases between them. DNA for the CDR3: TGTGCCAGCAGCTTGGCCCCGGCTGTGGATTCACCCCTCCACTTT. It encodes CASSLAPAVDSPLHF.

The chain carries TRBV30 and TRBJ1-5, with D maybe TRBD1 (6 bases). The germline V gene encodes CDR1 GTSNPN and CDR2 SVGIG (reference sequence). The germline V and J ends were trimmed by 8 bases and 4 bases, with 15 bases remaining between them. The CDR3 length is 13 residues. The CDR3: CAQGQIGNQPQHF. As DNA, the CDR3 is TGTGCCCAAGGACAGATCGGGAATCAGCCCCAGCATTTT.

The chain employs TRBV11-3 and TRBJ1-1; 8 bases are a match to TRBD1. CDR1 and CDR2 from the germline V gene are SGHNT and YENEEA. The CDR3 sequence is 13 residues long. With V trimmed by 8 bases and J by 2 bases, 4 bases remained unmatched. Written as DNA, the CDR3 is TGTGCCAGCCCGGGACAGGCAAACACTGAAGCTTTCTTT. Amino acid sequence: CASPGQANTEAFF.

This chain links TRBV10-3 with TRBJ2-1, with D hard to call. Trimming removed 0 bases at V and 0 bases at J, with 21 bases between. The CDR3 covers 20 residues. Germline V CDR1 and CDR2: ENHRY, SYGVKD. CDR3 nucleotide sequence: TGTGCCATCAGTGAGTCAACGGCGACGCCGAATCCAAGCTCCTACAATGAGCAGTTCTTC. Translated, it gives CAISESTATPNPSSYNEQFF.

V usage is TRBV6-4 and J usage is TRBJ1-5; tentative D call: TRBD1 (6 bases). Germline loops: CDR1 MRHNA, CDR2 SNTAGT. This CDR3 spans 15 amino acids. V shed 8 bases and J shed 6 bases, with 20 bases lying between them. CDR3: CASPLGGGWIQPQHF. Here the CDR3 DNA reads TGTGCCAGCCCCTTAGGGGGGGGTTGGATTCAGCCCCAGCATTTT.

In this sample, this clone turned up once. The genes are TRBV5-1 and TRBJ1-1; weak D call: TRBD1 (6 bases). The CDR3 covers 14 residues. Germline CDR1 and CDR2: SGHRS and YFSETQ. V was pared by 0 bases and J by 6 bases, with 12 bases between. CDR3: CASSLAVGHAEAFF. CDR3 sequence (DNA): TGCGCCAGCAGCTTGGCCGTGGGACATGCTGAAGCTTTCTTT.

The chain employs TRBV7-3 and TRBJ2-1; D may match TRBD1 or TRBD2 (6 bases each). Trimming removed 5 bases from V and 6 bases from J, with 14 bases in between. Germline CDR1 is SGHTA and CDR2 is FQGTGA. CDR3 length: 14 residues. CDR3 DNA sequence: TGTGCCAGCAGCCTAGCTGGAGGGGGCAATGAGCAGTTCTTC. Protein sequence: CASSLAGGGNEQFF.

In its sample, this clone was seen a few times. J is TRBJ1-4 and V is TRBV4-1; D is unclear. CDR1 MGHRA and CDR2 YSYEKL come from the germline V gene. Trimming took off 2 bases at V and 8 bases at J, with 6 bases between the two ends. The CDR3 extends over 12 amino acids. This CDR3 reads CASSQSGEKLFF. The CDR3 DNA is TGCGCCAGCAGCCAAAGCGGGGAAAAACTGTTTTTT.

The gene calls are TRBV11-2 and TRBJ2-7; the D is unclear. CDR1 is SGHAT, CDR2 FQNNGV, per germline. CDR3 size: 12 residues. The germline V and J ends were trimmed by 1 base and 5 bases, with 6 bases remaining between them. The CDR3 region is CASSLGRDEQYF. In DNA form, the CDR3 reads TGTGCCAGCAGCTTAGGCCGCGACGAGCAGTACTTC. Together with reference TRBV11-2 and TRBJ2-7, the CDR3 gives the full variable domain: EAGVAQSPRYKIIEKRQSVAFWCNPISGHATLYWYQQILGQGPKLLIQFQNNGVVDDSQLPKDRFSAERLKGVDSTLKIQPAKLEDSAVYLCASSLGRDEQYFGPGTRLTVT.

V usage is TRBV7-2 and J usage is TRBJ1-6; 8 nucleotides line up with TRBD1. V trimming: 4 bases; J trimming: 8 bases; junction bases outside the gene matches: 4. Germline CDR1 is SGHTA and CDR2 is FQGNSA. This CDR3 is 14 amino acids long. In DNA form, the CDR3 reads TGTGCCAGCAGCTCGGACAGGGACTATTCACCCCTCCACTTT. Translating gives CASSSDRDYSPLHF.

The chain links TRBV7-2 to TRBJ2-3; 9 bases are a match to TRBD2. The CDR3 spans 15 residues. Germline V gene data show CDR1 as SGHTA and CDR2 as FQGNSA. After removal of 6 bases from V and 8 bases from J, the junction contained 12 bases not matched to a gene. The chain's CDR3 is CASRPIGGGGPTQYF. Here the CDR3 DNA reads TGTGCCAGCAGGCCGATCGGCGGGGGGGGTCCTACGCAGTATTTT.

Details on this clone: Sequence at one end of the junction differs from germline and may be a read error. The rearrangement links TRBV10-2 to TRBJ2-1; the D gene could be TRBD1 or TRBD2 (5 bases each). The germline gives CDR1 WSHSY, CDR2 SAAADI. This CDR3 comprises 16 residues. This CDR3 is CASSESRVGVYNEQFF. CDR3 in DNA: TGCGCTAGCAGTGAGTCAAGGGTGGGGGTATACAATGAGCAGTTCTTC.

The chain combines TRBV5-1 with TRBJ1-2, with 11 nucleotides matching TRBD1. The CDR3 is 16 residues long. Trimming took 2 bases from V and 4 from J; bases not matched to a gene: 7. The V gene's germline CDR1 is SGHRS and CDR2 YFSETQ. The DNA for the CDR3 is TGCGCCAGCAGCTTAGGGACAGGGGGTTTACTCTATGGCTACACCTTC. Translation: CASSLGTGGLLYGYTF.